This TCR beta chain appears in the sequencing data of a study of radiation and T cells in renal cell carcinoma (TCRdb year 2020). In the study overall: A total of 50 to 60 samples underwent TCR beta sequencing, made up of 25 or so tumors and about 27 peripheral blood samples. The final blood draw was performed at 4 weeks after radiation, at the same time as nephrectomy. A total of 4 million to 5 million unique CDR3 nucleotide sequences, encoding 2.5 million to 3 million unique CDR3 amino acid sequences, were found across all 53 samples.

This specimen's time point label, per the study, means: blood 4 weeks post-SBRT, at nephrectomy. The treatment or condition label, as the study defines it: 15 Gy SBRT to primary tumor, nephrectomy 4 weeks later. The samples were drawn from a clinical trial, where primary renal cell carcinomas were treated with 15 Gy of stereotactic body radiation therapy and then removed by nephrectomy 4 weeks afterward. To follow tumor-enriched clonotypes, serial peripheral blood was collected from radiation-treated patients at baseline and at 2 weeks and 4 weeks after SBRT. Every patient had renal cell carcinoma of clear cell pathology. Genomic DNA for TCR sequencing was prepared using the QIAamp DNA Blood Mini Kit (Qiagen). Samples were included in the analyses only if all quality control checks were passed. With respect to this clone: The specificity of this receptor is unknown. No base-level quality is on record; no much larger clone is a single base apart.

From cysteine to phenylalanine, the CDR3 is 16 amino acids long. This entry keeps only the CDR3 DNA: 48 bases, framed from base 1. V is pared back by 4 bases and J by 3 bases, with 16 bases lying between the germline termini. CDR1 and CDR2 were assigned from the germline V gene as SGHRS and YFSETQ. What the authors observed across the whole study: In blood, the top tumor clonotypes increased from baseline to 2 weeks after radiation and then shrank by 4 weeks, which suggests a temporary expansion of tumor-resident clones. Blood repertoire dynamics were not followed beyond 4 weeks after treatment. Effects of radiation dose or scheduling on the TCR repertoire could not be addressed with the single-armed trial design. Because no pretreatment tumor biopsies were available, whether clonotypes were present in the tumor at baseline could not be determined.

TCR beta libraries were generated from genomic DNA with the immunoSEQ kit, following the manufacturer's recommendations. Library preparation used a first multiplex PCR with proprietary primers, then a second PCR adding unique barcodes, with bead cleanups after each round. Each sample batch included a kit-provided positive control reaction and a negative control reaction. The final libraries were assessed on an Agilent 4200 TapeStation D1000 ScreenTape, pooled by volume, and quantified by qPCR. Sequencing was performed on an Illumina NextSeq500 using a MidOutput 150-cycle cartridge, with 156 Read1 cycles, 15 Index1 cycles, and the kit custom primers. The pooled library was loaded at 0.75 to 1 pM with a roughly 20% PhiX control spike-in. The study's processing was this. The vendor-processed data were analyzed in R, and a clonotype was defined as all T cells that share the same CDR3 nucleotide sequence. In the clone abundance analyses, frequencies in each sample were normalized to that sample's 10,000 most abundant clones. Public T cell clones, which averaged fewer than five per sample, were excluded before analysis. A difference in abundance of at least 32-fold between compartments was used to define tumor-enriched and baseline blood-enriched clonotypes. Clonotypes expanded or contracted between blood time points were identified with a beta-binomial differential abundance model. Tumor-blood repertoire similarity was measured with the Baroni-Urbani and Buser coefficient, and groups were compared using two-tailed Wilcoxon tests in R. TCRdb retrieved this table from immuneACCESS and kept in-frame rearrangements only. Not all clones are present; in checked studies, unresolved V genes account for under half, and no reason is known for the remainder. V, J and clone size are those of that table, while D and trimming were read from the DNA. The table for this sample lists more than 120,000 clones; 80% to 90% of them were counted only once. The ten largest make up 15% to 20% of the sample.

The sequences come from blood, collected from a patient whose treatment included radiotherapy and nephrectomy. The TCR sequence derives from a woman aged 50 to 60 with renal cell carcinoma. The rearranged segments are TRBV5-1 and TRBJ1-4; no D gene is confidently identified. The DNA sequence is TGCGCCAGCAGCCCCCTGACCGTTGCAGCTAATGAAAAACTGTTTTTT. Its translation is CASSPLTVAANEKLFF.